Sequencing of this T cell receptor beta chain was carried out in a study of control samples from healthy donors and cancer patients. Generated by immunoSEQ multiplex PCR, the TCRdb table keeps only in-frame clones and is missing some. The table includes tens of thousands of clones, 84% detected once. This clone was detected only a few times. The CDR3 spans 13 residues. CDR1 SGHTA and CDR2 FQGNSA come from the germline V gene. The V end lost 2 bases, the J end lost 6 bases, and 11 bases lay between the germline ends. This chain connects TRBV7-2 to TRBJ2-7; D tentatively fits TRBD1 or TRBD2 (5 bases each). The source material was blood. This TCR came from a man in his fifties or sixties in good health. The CDR3 here is CASSLTTGTEQYF. CDR3 bases: TGTGCCAGCAGCTTAACAACGGGGACCGAGCAGTACTTC.